The clone carrying this T cell receptor beta chain came up many times. As yet, its antigen is unknown. The record originates from a study of T-cell reconstitution after alpha-beta-depleted transplantation in children. Points from the study as a whole: About two months after transplant, alpha-beta T cells reportedly came from several hundred expanded graft clones. High day-60 TCRbeta diversity in some patients came from surviving recipient T cells and thymic progenitors.

Unique molecular identifiers were incorporated into the prepared TCRbeta library. MiXCR, applied by TCRdb to the PCR reads, yields one record per CDR3 protein. The sample lists 110,000 or so distinct CDR3 sequences; about 6.4% were seen once. Trimming removed 0 bases from V and 6 bases from J; junction bases left unmatched: 1. The CDR3 is made up of 15 amino acids. Germline V gene data show CDR1 as SGHTA and CDR2 as FQGNSA. This specimen was PBMCs, mostly from graft donor cells, taken 360 days after TCRalphabeta/CD19-depleted stem cell transplant. This rearrangement joins TRBV7-2 to TRBJ2-1; 11 positions agree with TRBD2. The TCR sequence derives from a male patient between 2 and 15 years old who had a stem cell transplant for acute lymphoblastic leukemia, so the T cells may come from the graft donor. The CDR3 nucleotides read TGTGCCAGCAGCTTAGCTAGCGGGGGGGCCAATGAGCAGTTCTTC. Its protein product is CASSLASGGANEQFF.